The 25 T cell receptor beta chains reported below all come from one sample, sequenced in a study of T cells in Graves' hyperthyroidism and ophthalmopathy. RNA transcripts gave rise to amplified TCR beta CDR3 regions. A set of HTBI primers served as the primers for a first-round RT-PCR of the TCR CDR3. TCRdb reanalysed the multiplex PCR reads using MiXCR and keeps one entry per CDR3 protein. The sample includes hundreds of thousands of distinct CDR3 sequences, roughly 14% of them seen just once. Sequencing was performed on blood. All receptors come from a woman between 35 and 50 years old with Graves' ophthalmopathy.

This clonotype appeared once. This chain connects TRBV10-3 to TRBJ2-7; 8 positions agree with TRBD2. The V segment lost 6 bases and the J segment 6 bases; nucleotides outside the gene matches: 7. The CDR3 is 13 amino acids. Per the germline V gene, CDR1 is ENHRY and CDR2 is SYGVKD. CDR3 sequence (DNA): TGTGCCATCAGCCCGGGACTAGTGGCCGAGCAGTACTTC. Its translation is CAISPGLVAEQYF.

This clonotype appeared many times. The rearrangement joins TRBV7-9 to TRBJ1-2, with 9 nucleotides matching TRBD1. The CDR3 runs to 15 residues. The trim removed 4 bases at V and 2 bases at J, leaving 5 bases unmatched. In germline, CDR1 is SEHNR, CDR2 FQNEAQ (reference sequence). Here the CDR3 DNA reads TGTGCCAGCAGCTCACAGGGGGCCACCAACTATGGCTACACCTTC. It encodes CASSSQGATNYGYTF.

For this clonotype: This clone may be a read error of a much larger clone one base away. V is TRBV11-2 and J is TRBJ1-2, with D unresolved. The germline gives CDR1 SGHAT, CDR2 FQNNGV. The CDR3 is 12 amino acids. The CDR3 loop reads CASGPDNCGYTF. In nucleotides, the CDR3 is TGTGCCAGCGGGCCCGATAACTGTGGCTACACCTTC.

As regards this clonotype: This may stem from a read error, because a much larger clone lies one nucleotide away. The chain has TRBV10-3 and TRBJ2-5; 8 bases fit TRBD1. CDR3 length equals 16 residues. Germline CDR1 reads ENHRY; CDR2 reads SYGVKD. Here the CDR3 DNA reads TGTGACATCAGTGGGGGACAGGAGGCTTCCCAAGAGACCCAGTACTTC. This codes for CDISGGQEASQETQYF.

This clonotype occurred many times. The chain recombines TRBV6-2 or TRBV6-3 with TRBJ2-7, with D perhaps TRBD2 (5 bases). The germline CDR1 and CDR2 sequences are MNHEY and SVGEGT. The V end was cut by 6 bases, the J end by 7 bases, with 13 bases between. The CDR3 runs to 12 residues. Written as DNA, the CDR3 is TGTGCCAGCAGCCGGACTCTCCTGGAGCAGTACTTC. Protein sequence: CASSRTLLEQYF.

This clonotype was seen many times. The chain joins TRBV6-5 to TRBJ1-1, with D tentatively TRBD1 (5 bases). With 2 bases removed from V and 3 bases from J, the gap between germline ends came to 10 bases. This CDR3 spans 14 amino acids. Germline V gene lookup returns CDR1 MNHEY and CDR2 SVGAGI. As DNA, the CDR3 is TGTGCCAGCAGTTACGAGGGGATGGACACTGAAGCTTTCTTT. Translating gives CASSYEGMDTEAFF.

The sample holds many counts of this clonotype. DNA for the CDR3: TGTGCCAGCAGCCAAGGGACTGATCGGGGCTACACCTTC. This codes for CASSQGTDRGYTF. This chain links TRBV3-1 with TRBJ1-2; D unresolved. V was cut by 1 base and J by 8 bases, with 11 bases left in between. The CDR3 has 13 amino acids. Per germline, CDR1 LGHDT and CDR2 YNNKEL (reference sequence).

This rearrangement joins TRBV4-1 to TRBJ1-5; possibly TRBD1 for D (6 bases). V was trimmed by 6 bases and J by 3 bases, leaving 18 bases between them. The CDR3 consists of 16 residues. Germline CDR1 and CDR2: MGHRA and YSYEKL. The CDR3 nucleotides are TGCGCCAGCAGTCTTCGAGGGGGGGTTAACAATCAGCCCCAGCATTTT. Amino acid sequence: CASSLRGGVNNQPQHF.

The V and J genes are TRBV7-3 and TRBJ2-7; D possibly corresponds to TRBD1 (5 bases). The CDR3 covers 13 residues. CDR1 and CDR2 from the germline V gene are SGHTA and FQGTGA. V was pared by 4 bases and J by 6 bases, with 13 bases between. The CDR3 bases are TGTGCCAGCAGCTCTCACTCTCAGGGCGAGCAGTACTTC. Its translation: CASSSHSQGEQYF.

There are many counts of this clonotype. This sequence joins TRBV28 and TRBJ2-2; 11 positions agree with TRBD2. The CDR3 sequence is 17 residues long. Germline V lookup: CDR1 MDHEN, CDR2 SYDVKM. The V segment lost 6 bases and the J segment 3 bases; nucleotides outside the gene matches: 9. The CDR3 bases are TGTGCCAGCAGGCCCCTCGGGACTAGCGGCCACACCGGGGAGCTGTTTTTT. Residues: CASRPLGTSGHTGELFF.

The table lists this clonotype with many counts. V is TRBV24-1 and J is TRBJ2-5; 10 bases map to TRBD2. The J segment lost 1 base and the V segment lost 5 bases, leaving 0 bases of the junction unmatched. The CDR3 is 14 amino acids. Germline CDR1 and CDR2: KGHDR and SFDVKD. CDR3: CATSASGSQETQYF. CDR3 coding DNA: TGTGCCACCAGTGCTAGCGGGAGCCAAGAGACCCAGTACTTC.

This clonotype was counted many times. The V and J genes are TRBV7-3 and TRBJ2-5; the match to TRBD2 covers 10 bases. V gave up 5 bases and J gave up 3 bases; unmatched junction bases: 6. This CDR3 comprises 15 residues. Germline CDR1 SGHTA, CDR2 FQGTGA. The CDR3 DNA reads as TGTGCCAGCAGCGTGATAGCGGGGGGAGAAGAGACCCAGTACTTC. It is translated as CASSVIAGGEETQYF.

This clonotype has only a few counts. The V gene is TRBV7-9, the J gene TRBJ2-5; D is ambiguous. V shed 5 bases and J shed 7 bases, with 8 bases lying between them. This CDR3 is 11 amino acids long. In germline, CDR1 is SEHNR, CDR2 FQNEAQ (reference sequence). The CDR3 spells CASSQDLTQYF. DNA of the CDR3: TGTGCCAGCAGCCAAGATCTGACCCAGTACTTC.

This clonotype appeared a few times. The chain links TRBV7-2 to TRBJ2-5; 9 nucleotides align to TRBD2. Germline V gene data show CDR1 as SGHTA and CDR2 as FQGNSA. CDR3 length: 15 residues. Trimming took 6 bases from V and 1 from J; bases not matched to a gene: 6. CDR3 nucleotides: TGTGCCAGCAGAAGAACTAGCGGGTTCCAAGAGACCCAGTACTTC. Its protein is CASRRTSGFQETQYF.

This chain joins TRBV20-1 and TRBJ2-7, with TRBD2 matching 14 bases. Germline V gives CDR1 DFQATT, CDR2 SNEGSKA (reference sequence). This CDR3 is 17 amino acids long. V gave up 6 bases and J gave up 3 bases; unmatched junction bases: 13. The CDR3 is CSAAGLAGATDSYEQYF. DNA of the CDR3: TGCAGTGCCGCGGGACTAGCGGGAGCGACGGACAGCTACGAGCAGTACTTC.

The table lists this clonotype with many counts. The chain uses TRBV6-2 or TRBV6-3 and TRBJ2-5; 7 positions match TRBD1. The CDR3 loop spans 15 amino acids. Germline V CDR1 and CDR2: MNHEY, SVGEGT. J gave up 2 bases and V 6 bases, and 9 bases lay outside the gene matches. CDR3 DNA sequence: TGTGCCAGCAGCTACCCCGGACAGGCACAAGAGACCCAGTACTTC. Encoded protein: CASSYPGQAQETQYF.

This clonotype showed up many times. V is TRBV27 and J is TRBJ2-5, with D possibly TRBD1 on 7 matching bases. Trimming removed 5 bases from V and 5 bases from J, with 18 bases in between. This CDR3 has 15 residues. Germline V gene sequence: CDR1 MNHEY, CDR2 SMNVEV (reference sequence). The CDR3 sequence is CASSPARRGLETQYF. The CDR3 nucleotides are TGTGCCAGCAGTCCCGCGAGGAGGGGGCTGGAGACCCAGTACTTC.

This clonotype was seen ten or more times. The CDR3 reads CASRDGTDQETQYF. DNA for the CDR3: TGTGCCAGCAGAGACGGGACCGACCAAGAGACCCAGTACTTC. The chain carries TRBV2 and TRBJ2-5; D assignment may be TRBD1 or TRBD2 (5 bases each). Trimming cost V 6 bases and J 0 bases, with 11 bases left between them. This CDR3 is 14 amino acids long. In germline, CDR1 is SNHLY, CDR2 FYNNEI.

A few counts support this clonotype. V is TRBV6-2 or TRBV6-3 and J is TRBJ1-2; D gene uncertain. Germline V gene data show CDR1 as MNHEY and CDR2 as SVGEGT. The V end lost 6 bases, the J end lost 5 bases, and 16 bases lay between the germline ends. The CDR3 consists of 14 residues. CDR3 nucleotides: TGTGCCAGCAGCCCCGAGACCAGTTCATATGGCTACACCTTC. As protein: CASSPETSSYGYTF.

This clonotype was recorded many times. The chain couples TRBV19 to TRBJ2-7, with 11 nucleotides matching TRBD2. The V gene's germline CDR1 is LNHDA and CDR2 SQIVND (reference sequence). With V trimmed by 6 bases and J by 3 bases, 7 bases remained unmatched. The CDR3 sequence is 15 residues long. The CDR3 loop is CASSLSSGRIYEQYF. CDR3 sequence (DNA): TGTGCCAGTAGCCTATCTAGCGGGAGGATCTACGAGCAGTACTTC. The complete variable domain, with remaining parts taken from reference TRBV19 and TRBJ2-7, reads DGGITQSPKYLFRKEGQNVTLSCEQNLNHDAMYWYRQDPGQGLRLIYYSQIVNDFQKGDIAEGYSVSREKKESFPLTVTSAQKNPTAFYLCASSLSSGRIYEQYFGPGTRLTVT.

At least ten counts were recorded for this clonotype. The chain employs TRBV19 and TRBJ1-1; perhaps TRBD1 as D (6 bases). The germline CDR1 and CDR2 sequences are LNHDA and SQIVND (reference sequence). Trimming pared 8 bases from V and 3 bases from J, leaving 22 bases between. The CDR3 totals 16 residues. The CDR3 loop reads CASRPGAYEQDTEAFF. DNA of the CDR3: TGTGCCAGTCGCCCAGGGGCCTACGAGCAGGACACTGAAGCTTTCTTT.

At least ten counts were recorded for this clonotype. CDR3 in amino acids: CASSRTGHEQYF. The CDR3 DNA is TGTGCCAGCAGTCGGACAGGTCACGAGCAGTACTTC. The rearrangement links TRBV6-2 or TRBV6-3 to TRBJ2-7; TRBD1 aligns across 7 bases. Germline V gives CDR1 MNHEY, CDR2 SVGEGT. Germline trimming cut 5 bases from V and 5 bases from J; bases unmatched to any gene: 3. The CDR3 contains 12 residues.

The rearrangement links TRBV11-3 to TRBJ1-1, with TRBD1 as a possible D gene (5 bases). This CDR3 has 14 amino acids. Germline loops: CDR1 SGHNT, CDR2 YENEEA. The germline V and J ends were trimmed by 1 base and 7 bases, with 13 bases remaining between them. CDR3 amino acids: CASSLGPFTGEAFF. The CDR3 DNA reads as TGTGCCAGCAGCTTAGGCCCATTCACAGGTGAAGCTTTCTTT.

This clonotype occurred many times. This rearrangement joins TRBV7-2 to TRBJ1-1, with TRBD1 as a possible D gene (6 bases). CDR1 and CDR2 from the germline V gene are SGHTA and FQGNSA. Trimming removed 1 base at V and 6 bases at J, with 9 bases between. CDR3 size: 13 residues. The CDR3 sequence is CASSLGRGSEAFF. CDR3 coding DNA: TGTGCCAGCAGCTTAGGCAGGGGTTCTGAAGCTTTCTTT.

There are a few counts of this clonotype. The chain links TRBV28 to TRBJ2-1; D is unclear. Germline V gene lookup returns CDR1 MDHEN and CDR2 SYDVKM. V lost 5 bases, J lost 2 bases, and 4 bases lay in between. This CDR3 has 12 amino acids. The CDR3 region is CASSKAYNEQFF. Written as DNA, the CDR3 is TGTGCCAGCAGTAAGGCCTACAATGAGCAGTTCTTC. The whole variable domain, remainder taken from reference TRBV28 and TRBJ2-1, is DVKVTQSSRYLVKRTGEKVFLECVQDMDHENMFWYRQDPGLGLRLIYFSYDVKMKEKGDIPEGYSVSREKKERFSLILESASTNQTSMYLCASSKAYNEQFFGPGTRLTVL.